The 17 T cell receptor beta chains below come from one sample, sequenced in a study of graft-versus-host responses after intestinal transplantation (dated by TCRdb to the early 2020s). Libraries were constructed by the immunoSEQ multiplex PCR assay. TCRdb took this table from immuneACCESS and kept in-frame rearrangements with V and J called. Such tables lack part of the clones; where checked against another copy, unresolved V genes explain under half of the gap, and the rest is unexplained. The sample table records some 97,000 clones; about 90% of these occur just once. Around 0.95% of the sample is held by the ten biggest clonotypes. No antigen has been identified for these receptors. Explained via the paper, the time point label denotes: cells obtained before transplantation from donor or recipient. The specimen was unstimulated CD4+ T cells sorted from spleen or lymph node cells, collected before transplant. The receptors shown here come from a human donor who was the organ donor for an intestinal transplant.

The table lists this clone with a few counts. The chain couples TRBV14 to TRBJ1-5, with D perhaps TRBD1 (6 bases). The CDR3 loop spans 15 amino acids. Trimming stripped 4 bases from V and 5 bases from J, with 15 bases between. Germline V lookup: CDR1 SGHDN, CDR2 FVKESK. CDR3 sequence (DNA): TGTGCCAGCAGCCCATTTCGGGGGGCGGATCAGCCCCAGCATTTT. This translates into CASSPFRGADQPQHF.

The chain has TRBV28 and TRBJ1-1; the match to TRBD1 covers 7 bases. Per the germline V gene, CDR1 is MDHEN and CDR2 is SYDVKM. The CDR3 has 15 amino acids. Trimming at V came to 5 bases and at J to 4 bases, leaving 10 bases not matched to a gene. The CDR3: CASSRVRDRGTEAFF. Written as DNA, the CDR3 is TGTGCCAGCAGTAGGGTCCGGGACAGAGGCACTGAAGCTTTCTTT. The complete variable domain, with remaining parts taken from reference TRBV28 and TRBJ1-1, reads DVKVTQSSRYLVKRTGEKVFLECVQDMDHENMFWYRQDPGLGLRLIYFSYDVKMKEKGDIPEGYSVSREKKERFSLILESASTNQTSMYLCASSRVRDRGTEAFFGQGTRLTVV.

The chain combines TRBV18 with TRBJ2-4; TRBD2 matches 9 bases. The CDR3 spans 17 residues. V was pared by 2 bases and J by 7 bases, with 12 bases of the junction left unmatched. The germline V gene encodes CDR1 KGHSH and CDR2 LQKENI. The CDR3 region is CASSPWVGGGAANIQYF. The CDR3 region has the DNA TGTGCCAGCTCACCATGGGTCGGCGGGGGGGCCGCGAACATTCAGTACTTC.

CDR3: CASQGAGALDEKLFF. As DNA, the CDR3 is TGTGCCAGCCAGGGGGCAGGGGCGCTCGATGAAAAACTGTTTTTT. This rearrangement joins TRBV2 to TRBJ1-4; 8 bases agree with TRBD1. CDR3 size: 15 residues. Germline-derived CDR1 and CDR2 are SNHLY and FYNNEI. V dropped 8 bases and J dropped 6; count of bases not matched to a gene: 11.

The chain employs TRBV19 and TRBJ2-3; 14 nucleotides line up with TRBD2. Germline lookup yields CDR1 LNHDA and CDR2 SQIVND (reference sequence). J lost 2 bases, V lost 5 bases, and 9 bases had no gene match. This CDR3 has 18 amino acids. The CDR3 DNA reads TGTGCCAGTAGTGAGGGGACTAGCGGGGGATTTTACACAGATACGCAGTATTTT. This codes for CASSEGTSGGFYTDTQYF.

The chain combines TRBV6-1 with TRBJ1-3; D remains unclear. V was pared by 3 bases and J by 0 bases, with 12 bases between. The CDR3 totals 16 residues. Germline lookup yields CDR1 MNHNS and CDR2 SASEGT. CDR3 sequence: CASSDQPQPSGNTIYF. CDR3 DNA: TGTGCCAGCAGTGATCAGCCCCAGCCCTCTGGAAACACCATATATTTT.

The chain recombines TRBV18 with TRBJ1-2; D not resolved. Looked up from germline, CDR1 is KGHSH and CDR2 is LQKENI. V lost 3 bases to trimming and J lost 5 bases, with 7 bases between them. The CDR3 has 12 amino acids. The CDR3 loop reads CASSPDYYGYTF. The CDR3 coding sequence is TGTGCCAGCTCACCGGATTATTATGGCTACACCTTC.

The J gene is TRBJ1-1, the V gene TRBV30; D not resolved. The CDR3 totals 14 residues. CDR1 is GTSNPN, CDR2 SVGIG, per germline (reference sequence). Deletions cut 4 bases from V and 5 bases from J, with 17 bases between. The DNA for the CDR3 is TGTGCCTGGATGACAAACTCTATGCCTACTGAAGCTTTCTTT. Translating it yields CAWMTNSMPTEAFF.

DNA of the CDR3: TGTGCCCGAGGGTATATGGCAGGGAGCCTCAACGAGCAGTACTTC. Translated: CARGYMAGSLNEQYF. J is TRBJ2-7 and V is TRBV5-3; D may be TRBD1 or TRBD2 (5 bases each). TRBV5-3 is assigned to the ORF class and has an uncertain function. Deletions cut 10 bases from V and 5 bases from J, with 25 bases between. This CDR3 is built from 15 residues.

V is TRBV9 and J is TRBJ2-1; no clear D. The germline gives CDR1 SGDLS, CDR2 YYNGEE. The ends were cut back, 3 bases at V and 9 bases at J, with 16 bases in the middle. This CDR3 comprises 14 residues. The CDR3 nucleotides read TGTGCCAGCAGCGAGACCCCCCCGTATGGTGAGCAGTTCTTC. It codes for CASSETPPYGEQFF.

This chain's CDR3 is CASSQPDRESYGYTF. Written as DNA, the CDR3 is TGCGCCAGCAGCCAACCGGACAGGGAATCCTATGGCTACACCTTC. The V gene is TRBV4-1, the J gene TRBJ1-2, with TRBD1 matching 8 bases. The CDR3 totals 15 residues. Germline V CDR1 and CDR2: MGHRA, YSYEKL. Trimming at V came to 2 bases and at J to 4 bases, leaving 6 bases not matched to a gene.

The chain is built from TRBV2 and TRBJ1-5; possible D gene TRBD1, 5 bases. V gave up 2 bases and J gave up 6 bases, with 8 bases separating them. The CDR3 sequence is 13 residues long. Germline loops: CDR1 SNHLY, CDR2 FYNNEI. The CDR3: CASSEQGSQPQHF. CDR3 coding DNA: TGTGCCAGCAGTGAACAGGGAAGTCAGCCCCAGCATTTT. The full variable domain, in which reference TRBV2 and TRBJ1-5 provide the parts outside the CDR3, is EPEVTQTPSHQVTQMGQEVILRCVPISNHLYFYWYRQILGQKVEFLVSFYNNEISEKSEIFDDQFSVERPDGSNFTLKIRSTKLEDSAMYFCASSEQGSQPQHFGDGTRLSIL.

This chain links TRBV5-1 with TRBJ2-7; D tentatively reads TRBD1 or TRBD2 (5 bases each). The CDR3 spans 14 residues. CDR1 and CDR2 from the germline V gene are SGHRS and YFSETQ. Deletions cut 5 bases from V and 2 bases from J, with 14 bases between. CDR3 loop: CASSLQGRTYEQYF. For the CDR3, the DNA is TGCGCCAGCAGTTTGCAGGGACGAACCTACGAGCAGTACTTC.

The gene calls are TRBV6-4 and TRBJ2-4; a weak D match, TRBD2 (5 bases). The CDR3 runs 15 residues. V lost 10 bases to trimming and J lost 2 bases, with 18 bases between them. CDR1 is MRHNA and CDR2 is SNTAGT in the germline V gene. The DNA of the CDR3 is TGTGCCACCAAGAGGAGGATGAGCCCCAAAAACATTCAGTACTTC. It encodes CATKRRMSPKNIQYF.

V gene TRBV19 combines with J gene TRBJ1-2; D gene ambiguous. The germline V gene encodes CDR1 LNHDA and CDR2 SQIVND (reference sequence). The CDR3 length is 13 residues. V gave up 8 bases and J gave up 0 bases, with 10 bases separating them. In DNA, the CDR3 is TGTGCCAGTCGGCAGCGTTCTAACTATGGCTACACCTTC. As protein: CASRQRSNYGYTF.

The gene calls are TRBV19 and TRBJ2-7; 7 bases are a match to TRBD2. CDR3 size: 13 residues. Germline assignment: CDR1 LNHDA and CDR2 SQIVND (reference sequence). V lost 4 bases to trimming and J lost 10 bases; unmatched junction nucleotides: 10. The CDR3 region is CASSTVKSSGQYF. CDR3 sequence (DNA): TGTGCCAGTAGTACCGTTAAATCTAGCGGTCAGTACTTC.

V gene TRBV7-2 combines with J gene TRBJ1-2, with no clear D. V lost 2 bases and J lost 5, with 3 bases in between. Germline CDR1 is SGHTA and CDR2 is FQGNSA. The CDR3 is made up of 11 amino acids. CDR3: CASSLTYGYTF. The CDR3 bases are TGTGCCAGCAGCTTAACGTATGGCTACACCTTC.